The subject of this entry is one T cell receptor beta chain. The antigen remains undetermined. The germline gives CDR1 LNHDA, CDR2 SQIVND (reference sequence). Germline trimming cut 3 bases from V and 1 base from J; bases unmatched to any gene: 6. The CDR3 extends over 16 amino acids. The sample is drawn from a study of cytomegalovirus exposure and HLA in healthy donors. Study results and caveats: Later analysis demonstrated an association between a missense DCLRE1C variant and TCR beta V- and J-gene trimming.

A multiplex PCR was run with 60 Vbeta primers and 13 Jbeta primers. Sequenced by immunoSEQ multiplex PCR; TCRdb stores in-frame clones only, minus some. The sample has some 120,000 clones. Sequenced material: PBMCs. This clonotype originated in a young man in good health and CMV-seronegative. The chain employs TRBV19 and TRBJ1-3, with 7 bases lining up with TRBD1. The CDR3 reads CASSIKGAFSGNTIYF. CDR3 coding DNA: TGTGCCAGTAGTATCAAGGGGGCCTTTTCTGGAAACACCATATATTTT.